One sample yielded the 25 T cell receptor beta chains listed below, sequenced in a study of T cells in Graves' hyperthyroidism and ophthalmopathy. Amplified TCR beta CDR3 regions came from RNA transcripts. First-round RT-PCR targeting the TCR CDR3 was performed with the HTBI primer set. MiXCR, applied by TCRdb to the multiplex PCR reads, yields one record per CDR3 protein. The top ten clones hold roughly 15% of a sample with under 450,000 distinct CDR3 sequences, less than 20% of them seen once. Sequencing was done on a sample of blood. The receptors derive from a woman in her late teens or twenties with Graves' hyperthyroidism.

The rearrangement links TRBV20-1 to TRBJ1-2; 9 nucleotides match TRBD1. J was trimmed by 2 bases and V by 3 bases; bases with no gene match: 4. The CDR3 covers 14 residues. CDR1 is DFQATT and CDR2 is SNEGSKA in the germline V gene (reference sequence). The CDR3 DNA reads TGCAGTGCTAGGGGGGACAGGGTAAACTATGGCTACACCTTC. Translating gives CSARGDRVNYGYTF.

This clonotype was seen just once. The chain is built from TRBV4-1 and TRBJ2-3; D is ambiguous. V was shortened by 1 base and J by 0 bases, with 8 bases between the two germline ends. CDR1 and CDR2 (germline): MGHRA, YSYEKL. The CDR3 runs to 15 residues. The DNA for the CDR3 is TGCGCCAGCAGCCAAGCGGCACCTAGCACAGATACGCAGTATTTT. It specifies CASSQAAPSTDTQYF.

In this sample, this clonotype turned up many times. This chain joins TRBV2 and TRBJ2-1; 10 bases agree with TRBD2. The germline gives CDR1 SNHLY, CDR2 FYNNEI. The CDR3 length is 14 residues. Trimming cost V 2 bases and J 6 bases; bases outside gene matches: 1. CDR3 coding DNA: TGTGCCAGCAGTGAACTAGCGGGAGTCAATGAGCAGTTCTTC. This encodes CASSELAGVNEQFF.

This chain uses TRBV9 with TRBJ2-2; 9 bases agree with TRBD1. J gave up 1 base and V 4 bases, and 8 bases lay outside the gene matches. Germline lookup yields CDR1 SGDLS and CDR2 YYNGEE. There are 17 residues in the CDR3. The CDR3 here is CASSTPGQGLNTGELFF. The CDR3 nucleotides read TGTGCCAGCAGCACCCCGGGACAGGGCTTGAACACCGGGGAGCTGTTTTTT.

This clonotype was counted between two and nine times. The chain employs TRBV7-2 and TRBJ2-3, with 8 positions matching TRBD1. This CDR3 has 17 amino acids. The ends lost 1 base at V and 5 bases at J; junction bases unmatched: 11. The germline CDR1 and CDR2 sequences are SGHTA and FQGNSA. CDR3 residues: CASSLGSPWTGLDTQYF. For the CDR3, the DNA is TGTGCCAGCAGCTTAGGGTCACCGTGGACAGGGCTAGATACGCAGTATTTT. Full variable domain (remainder filled in from reference TRBV7-2 and TRBJ2-3): GAGVSQSPSNKVTEKGKDVELRCDPISGHTALYWYRQSLGQGLEFLIYFQGNSAPDKSGLPSDRFSAERTGGSVSTLTIQRTQQEDSAVYLCASSLGSPWTGLDTQYFGPGTRLTVL.

This clonotype was seen many times. The chain links TRBV18 to TRBJ2-7; 9 nucleotides agree with TRBD1. The CDR3 is 15 residues long. Germline CDR1 and CDR2: KGHSH and LQKENI. The trim removed 3 bases at V and 5 bases at J, leaving 8 bases unmatched. CDR3 amino acids: CASSPSRDRVNEQYF. CDR3 DNA sequence: TGTGCCAGCTCACCGTCCCGGGACAGGGTCAACGAGCAGTACTTC. Combining the CDR3 with reference TRBV18 and TRBJ2-7 gives the whole variable domain NAGVMQNPRHLVRRRGQEARLRCSPMKGHSHVYWYRQLPEEGLKFMVYLQKENIIDESGMPKERFSAEFPKEGPSILRIQQVVRGDSAAYFCASSPSRDRVNEQYFGPGTRLTVT.

Ten or more counts support this clonotype. The chain uses TRBV11-1 and TRBJ1-6; the D gene is possibly TRBD1 (6 bases). The ends were cut back, 5 bases at V and 7 bases at J, with 9 bases in the middle. Germline V gene data show CDR1 as SGHAT and CDR2 as FQDESV (reference sequence). The CDR3 contains 13 residues. CDR3 loop: CASSIDRNSPLHF. CDR3 DNA sequence: TGTGCCAGCAGCATCGACAGGAATTCACCCCTCCACTTT.

This clonotype came up many times. The chain joins TRBV3-1 to TRBJ2-3; TRBD2 matches at 9 bases. The CDR3 consists of 14 residues. Germline values: CDR1 LGHDT, CDR2 YNNKEL (reference sequence). Trimming cost V 3 bases and J 6 bases; bases outside gene matches: 4. CDR3 nucleotides: TGTGCCAGCAGCCATGCGGGGGGGGGGGATACGCAGTATTTT. It specifies CASSHAGGGDTQYF.

This clonotype was observed a few times. The rearrangement joins TRBV7-2 to TRBJ2-2, with 7 nucleotides matching TRBD1. CDR3 length: 15 amino acids. The V segment lost 1 base and the J segment 4 bases; nucleotides outside the gene matches: 3. Germline V lookup: CDR1 SGHTA, CDR2 FQGNSA. CDR3 sequence: CASSLVTGVTGELFF. The CDR3 coding sequence is TGTGCCAGCAGCTTAGTCACAGGGGTCACCGGGGAGCTGTTTTTT.

The gene calls are TRBV15 and TRBJ1-4; the D gene is possibly TRBD1 (5 bases). This CDR3 is 19 amino acids long. The ends were cut back, 0 bases at V and 0 bases at J, with 17 bases in the middle. Germline V gene data show CDR1 as LNHNV and CDR2 as YYDKDF (reference sequence). The CDR3 DNA follows: TGTGCCACCAGCAGAGATGTAAGGACACGACGGCCAACTAATGAAAAACTGTTTTTT. Amino acids: CATSRDVRTRRPTNEKLFF. Full variable domain (outside the CDR3, taken from reference TRBV15 and TRBJ1-4): DAMVIQNPRYQVTQFGKPVTLSCSQTLNHNVMYWYQQKSSQAPKLLFHYYDKDFNNEADTPDNFQSRRPNTSFCFLDIRSPGLGDTAMYLCATSRDVRTRRPTNEKLFFGSGTQLSVL.

This clonotype showed up many times. This rearrangement joins TRBV15 to TRBJ2-7; TRBD1 agrees at 9 bases. Germline CDR1 is LNHNV and CDR2 is YYDKDF (reference sequence). There are 15 residues in the CDR3. The ends lost 3 bases at V and 3 bases at J; junction bases unmatched: 6. In nucleotides, the CDR3 is TGTGCCACCAGCAGGGGACAGGGACTGGACTACGAGCAGTACTTC. This translates into CATSRGQGLDYEQYF. Together with reference TRBV15 and TRBJ2-7, the CDR3 gives the full variable domain: DAMVIQNPRYQVTQFGKPVTLSCSQTLNHNVMYWYQQKSSQAPKLLFHYYDKDFNNEADTPDNFQSRRPNTSFCFLDIRSPGLGDTAMYLCATSRGQGLDYEQYFGPGTRLTVT.

This clonotype was found many times. The rearrangement joins TRBV7-9 to TRBJ2-5; no definite D call. Germline assignment: CDR1 SEHNR and CDR2 FQNEAQ (reference sequence). CDR3 length: 13 amino acids. The germline V and J ends were trimmed by 1 base and 5 bases, with 8 bases remaining between them. CDR3 sequence reads: CASSLGWLETQYF. For the CDR3, the DNA is TGTGCCAGCAGCTTAGGGTGGTTGGAGACCCAGTACTTC. The full variable domain, in which reference TRBV7-9 and TRBJ2-5 provide the parts outside the CDR3, is DTGVSQNPRHKITKRGQNVTFRCDPISEHNRLYWYRQTLGQGPEFLTYFQNEAQLEKSRLLSDRFSAERPKGSFSTLEIQRTEQGDSAMYLCASSLGWLETQYFGPGTRLLVL.

This clonotype was counted many times. The chain couples TRBV5-1 to TRBJ1-6, with 8 bases fitting TRBD1. The trim removed 6 bases at V and 10 bases at J, leaving 24 bases unmatched. The CDR3 extends over 19 amino acids. In germline, CDR1 is SGHRS, CDR2 YFSETQ. Here the CDR3 reads CASKKGGAGGDIIGSPLHF. The DNA of the CDR3 is TGCGCCAGCAAGAAAGGAGGGGCAGGGGGCGATATTATAGGATCACCCCTCCACTTT.

The CDR3 bases are TGTGCCAGCTGGCGGGACAGGGGGCTCTTGAACACTGAAGCTTTCTTT. This encodes CASWRDRGLLNTEAFF. The chain couples TRBV6-2 or TRBV6-3 to TRBJ1-1; 12 nucleotides align to TRBD1. CDR1 and CDR2 (germline): MNHEY, SVGEGT. The CDR3 is 16 amino acids. V was clipped by 8 bases and J by 0 bases; unmatched bases: 7.

This clonotype was recorded at least ten times. The chain recombines TRBV7-2 with TRBJ2-7, with 9 bases identical to TRBD1. This CDR3 comprises 13 residues. The V and J ends lost 3 bases and 4 bases, in that order; junction bases with no gene match: 1. The germline gives CDR1 SGHTA, CDR2 FQGNSA. Here the CDR3 reads CASSFGTGYEQYF. CDR3 nucleotides: TGTGCCAGCAGCTTCGGGACAGGGTACGAGCAGTACTTC.

The rearrangement joins TRBV20-1 to TRBJ2-5; D ambiguous. The V end was cut by 5 bases, the J end by 0 bases, with 7 bases between. The CDR3 contains 12 residues. Germline lookup yields CDR1 DFQATT and CDR2 SNEGSKA (reference sequence). The CDR3 nucleotides read TGCAGTGCTTTCCAGAACCAAGAGACCCAGTACTTC. It encodes CSAFQNQETQYF.

The J gene is TRBJ2-1, the V gene TRBV3-1; D ambiguous. Trimming cost V 4 bases and J 7 bases, with 14 bases left between them. The CDR3 runs to 14 residues. Germline values: CDR1 LGHDT, CDR2 YNNKEL (reference sequence). The CDR3 coding sequence is TGTGCCAGCAGCCCAGGTACGCCCTCAAATGAGCAGTTCTTC. Protein sequence: CASSPGTPSNEQFF.

The chain is built from TRBV7-3 and TRBJ2-1; D may correspond to TRBD1 or TRBD2 (5 bases each). The CDR3 is 13 amino acids. The germline V gene has CDR1 SGHTA and CDR2 FQGTGA. The V end was cut by 2 bases, the J end by 9 bases, with 11 bases between. CDR3 in DNA: TGTGCCAGCAGCTTATACCGGGACGGTGAGCAGTTCTTC. Translated: CASSLYRDGEQFF.

The chain carries TRBV27 and TRBJ2-1; 13 bases are a match to TRBD2. Germline CDR1 MNHEY, CDR2 SMNVEV (reference sequence). The J segment lost 6 bases and the V segment lost 6 bases, leaving 2 bases of the junction unmatched. The CDR3 is made up of 14 amino acids. The CDR3 bases are TGTGCCAGCAGATGGACTAGCGGGAGCAATGAGCAGTTCTTC. Encoded protein: CASRWTSGSNEQFF.

This clonotype was counted at least ten times. This chain uses TRBV3-1 with TRBJ2-1, with D hard to call. Germline V gene sequence: CDR1 LGHDT, CDR2 YNNKEL (reference sequence). The CDR3 has 12 amino acids. The V gene lost 4 bases and the J gene lost 9 bases, with 10 bases spanning the gap. The CDR3: CASSPVILEQFF. Written as DNA, the CDR3 is TGTGCCAGCAGCCCCGTGATCCTTGAGCAGTTCTTC.

This clonotype was seen repeatedly, ten times or more. This chain joins TRBV3-1 and TRBJ2-2; TRBD2 aligns across 8 bases. The CDR3 is made up of 17 amino acids. Looked up from germline, CDR1 is LGHDT and CDR2 is YNNKEL (reference sequence). After removal of 4 bases from V and 6 bases from J, the junction contained 13 bases not matched to a gene. The CDR3 coding sequence is TGTGCCAGCAGCCGAGGAGGGAGCGGGAGTGTCGCCGGGGAGCTGTTTTTT. This codes for CASSRGGSGSVAGELFF. Using reference TRBV3-1 and TRBJ2-2 for the parts outside the CDR3, the full variable domain is DTAVSQTPKYLVTQMGNDKSIKCEQNLGHDTMYWYKQDSKKFLKIMFSYNNKELIINETVPNRFSPKSPDKAHLNLHINSLELGDSAVYFCASSRGGSGSVAGELFFGEGSRLTVL.

The gene calls are TRBV4-1 and TRBJ1-1; D is ambiguous. Germline CDR1 MGHRA, CDR2 YSYEKL. Trimming removed 1 base from V and 0 bases from J, with 6 bases in between. The CDR3 length is 14 residues. The CDR3 bases are TGCGCCAGCAGCCAAGCTTCAATGAACACTGAAGCTTTCTTT. It specifies CASSQASMNTEAFF.

The rearrangement links TRBV7-9 to TRBJ1-2; D unclear. Germline V CDR1 and CDR2: SEHNR, FQNEAQ (reference sequence). V lost 5 bases to trimming and J lost 3 bases, with 16 bases between them. CDR3 length: 15 amino acids. The CDR3 coding sequence is TGTGCCAGCAGCCTCGGTCCGGGGTTGGACTATGGCTACACCTTC. The encoded protein is CASSLGPGLDYGYTF. The entire variable domain, with the rest obtained from reference TRBV7-9 and TRBJ1-2, is as follows: DTGVSQNPRHKITKRGQNVTFRCDPISEHNRLYWYRQTLGQGPEFLTYFQNEAQLEKSRLLSDRFSAERPKGSFSTLEIQRTEQGDSAMYLCASSLGPGLDYGYTFGSGTRLTVV.

A few counts support this clonotype. This chain joins TRBV29-1 and TRBJ1-1; 9 bases are a match to TRBD1. CDR1 and CDR2 (germline): SQVTM, ANQGSEA. V shed 5 bases, J shed 1 base, and the junction held 5 bases outside the gene matches. The CDR3 length is 14 residues. This CDR3 is CSVSGQGWNTEAFF. Here the CDR3 DNA reads TGCAGCGTTTCCGGACAGGGGTGGAACACTGAAGCTTTCTTT.

This clonotype was recorded many times. The V gene is TRBV5-1, the J gene TRBJ2-3; 8 positions match TRBD2. Germline CDR1 and CDR2: SGHRS and YFSETQ. This CDR3 region has 17 residues. The V segment lost 0 bases and the J segment 6 bases; nucleotides outside the gene matches: 12. CDR3 amino acids: CASSLASAIAGLDTQYF. CDR3 nucleotides: TGCGCCAGCAGCTTGGCCTCCGCAATAGCGGGACTCGATACGCAGTATTTT.